These 5 T cell receptor beta chains originate from one sample sequenced in a study of chemoradiotherapy in HPV16-positive cancers. The repertoire was sequenced with immunoSEQ multiplex PCR; TCRdb's copy has only in-frame clones and lacks some. The table records 7,000 to 10,000 clones, roughly 81% of them present only once. This sample comprised tumor tissue, obtained from a patient who underwent chemoradiotherapy. The receptors shown here come from a human donor with HPV-associated anogenital cancer.

The rearrangement links TRBV12-5 to TRBJ1-1; D is unresolved. CDR3 length: 14 amino acids. V was cut by 6 bases and J by 0 bases, with 11 bases left in between. Germline V gene data show CDR1 as LGHNT and CDR2 as FRNRAP. Written as DNA, the CDR3 is TGTGCTAGTGGCCCCGTAGGGATGAACACTGAAGCTTTCTTT. Translated: CASGPVGMNTEAFF.

Regarding this clone: Sequence at one end of the junction differs from germline and may be a read error. J is TRBJ2-1 and V is TRBV6-1, with 9 nucleotides matching TRBD2. Looked up from germline, CDR1 is MNHNS and CDR2 is SASEGT. The length of the CDR3 is 16 residues. This chain's CDR3 is CASGEAGGRGYNEQFF. DNA of the CDR3: TGTGCCAGCGGTGAAGCTGGCGGGAGGGGCTACAATGAGCAGTTCTTC.

The gene calls are TRBV10-2 and TRBJ1-1; unclear D gene. The CDR3 extends over 13 amino acids. Germline loops: CDR1 WSHSY, CDR2 SAAADI. V shed 10 bases and J shed 2 bases, with 14 bases lying between them. The CDR3 DNA sequence: TGCGCCATCCAGACTGAAGTAAACACTGAAGCTTTCTTT. Protein product: CAIQTEVNTEAFF.

The rearrangement joins TRBV19 to TRBJ2-6, with D tentatively TRBD2 (6 bases). Trimming removed 5 bases from V and 2 bases from J, with 19 bases in between. The CDR3 length is 18 residues. Germline CDR1 and CDR2: LNHDA and SQIVND (reference sequence). Written as DNA, the CDR3 is TGTGCCAGTAGTGCCCCAGGGCTAAAGCGGGCTGGGGCCAACGTCCTGACTTTC. As protein: CASSAPGLKRAGANVLTF.

This chain connects TRBV19 to TRBJ2-3; D might be TRBD1 or TRBD2, each matching 6 bases. Looked up from germline, CDR1 is LNHDA and CDR2 is SQIVND (reference sequence). There are 14 residues in the CDR3. V lost 10 bases to trimming and J lost 5 bases, with 19 bases between them. The CDR3: CATYSGATGDTQYF. CDR3 bases: TGTGCCACCTACTCGGGGGCAACGGGAGATACGCAGTATTTT.